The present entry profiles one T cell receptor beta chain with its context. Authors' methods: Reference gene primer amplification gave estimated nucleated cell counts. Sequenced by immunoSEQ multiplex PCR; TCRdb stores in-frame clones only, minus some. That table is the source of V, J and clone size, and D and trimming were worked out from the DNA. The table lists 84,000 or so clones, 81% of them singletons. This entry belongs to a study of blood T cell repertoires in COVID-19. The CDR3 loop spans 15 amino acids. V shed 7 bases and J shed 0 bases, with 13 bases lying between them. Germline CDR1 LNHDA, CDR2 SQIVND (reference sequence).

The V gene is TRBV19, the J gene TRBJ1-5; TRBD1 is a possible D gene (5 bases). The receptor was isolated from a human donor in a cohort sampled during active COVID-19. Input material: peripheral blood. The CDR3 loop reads CASKLDKTSNQPQHF. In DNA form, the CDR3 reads TGTGCCAGTAAATTGGACAAAACTAGCAATCAGCCCCAGCATTTT.